This T cell receptor (beta chain) came from a study of shared clonotypes between healthy human individuals. CD45RO negativity and positive selection for CCR7 defined naive CD8 cells, a population that excluded terminally differentiated effector memory CD45RA+ cells. V gave up 5 bases and J gave up 4 bases; unmatched junction bases: 10. CDR1 and CDR2 from the germline V gene are SGHRS and YFSETQ. The CDR3 covers 16 residues. Some clones are missing from TCRdb's copy, which holds only in-frame ones; the method was immunoSEQ multiplex PCR. The table has around 1.9 million clones, about 93% seen once. The chain employs TRBV5-1 and TRBJ2-7, with 12 bases aligning to TRBD2. The source is a young man in good health. Some clones in this sample may be carry-over from other donors' samples. Sequenced sample: naive CD8+ T cells from PBMCs. This chain's CDR3 is CASSPARLAGAYEQYF. In DNA form, the CDR3 reads TGCGCCAGCAGTCCCGCCAGACTAGCGGGAGCTTACGAGCAGTACTTC.